This note documents a single T cell receptor (beta chain) sequence. Expressed TCRB transcripts were sequenced because the isolated RNA had all been reverse transcribed beforehand. Repertoires were generated with immunoSEQ multiplex PCR, while TCRdb's copy carries only in-frame clones and drops some. The sample has hundreds of thousands of clones; 7% to 9% are singletons. CD4+ naive, central memory, regulatory and stem cell-like memory subsets were isolated by sorting on CD45RO/CCR7/CD25/CD127/CD95/CD27. The data were obtained in a study of beta chain features in type 1 diabetes. The CDR3 contains 14 residues. Per the germline V gene, CDR1 is SGHRS and CDR2 is YFSETQ. The V gene end was trimmed by 4 bases and the J gene end by 6 bases; junction bases not matched to a gene: 6.

This chain uses TRBV5-1 with TRBJ1-5, with 8 nucleotides matching TRBD1. This clonotype was sampled from a woman aged 18-35 years in good health. Sequenced material: central memory CD4+ T cells from blood. This chain's CDR3 is CASSPDREGQPQHF. The CDR3 DNA is TGCGCCAGCAGCCCGGACAGGGAGGGTCAGCCCCAGCATTTT.